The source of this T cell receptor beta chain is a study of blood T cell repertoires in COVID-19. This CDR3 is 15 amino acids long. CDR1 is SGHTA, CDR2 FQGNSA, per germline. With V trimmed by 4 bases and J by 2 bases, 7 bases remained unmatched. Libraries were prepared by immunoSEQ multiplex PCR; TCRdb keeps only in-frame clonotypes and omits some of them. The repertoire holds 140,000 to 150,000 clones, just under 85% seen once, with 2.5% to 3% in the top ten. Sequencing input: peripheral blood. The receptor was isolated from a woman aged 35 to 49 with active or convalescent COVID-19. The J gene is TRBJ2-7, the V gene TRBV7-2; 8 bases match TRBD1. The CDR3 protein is CASSSRTGPAYEQYF. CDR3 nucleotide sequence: TGTGCCAGCAGCTCCCGGACAGGGCCGGCCTACGAGCAGTACTTC.